This entry lists 2 T cell receptor beta chains sequenced from one sample in a study of T cells in narcolepsy. Produced via immunoSEQ multiplex PCR; TCRdb's table is partial and in-frame only. The sample has more than 20,000 clones, about four fifths seen once. Sequencing was carried out using memory (CD45RA-) CD4+ T cells from blood. The receptors here all came from a human donor in good health.

This chain uses TRBV5-8 with TRBJ2-1; D possibly corresponds to TRBD2 (6 bases). There are 15 residues in the CDR3. V lost 2 bases to trimming and J lost 4 bases, with 13 bases between them. Germline V gives CDR1 SGHTS, CDR2 YDEGEE. CDR3 DNA sequence: TGTGCCAGCAGCTTTTTCGTAGCGGAATACAATGAGCAGTTCTTC. This encodes CASSFFVAEYNEQFF.

This rearrangement joins TRBV19 to TRBJ1-3; D call uncertain. The CDR3 runs 14 residues. Germline CDR1 reads LNHDA; CDR2 reads SQIVND (reference sequence). The V gene lost 7 bases and the J gene lost 0 bases, with 10 bases spanning the gap. The CDR3, as DNA: TGTGCCAGTAAGAGGGCTTACTCTGGAAACACCATATATTTT. Protein: CASKRAYSGNTIYF. The whole variable domain, remainder taken from reference TRBV19 and TRBJ1-3, is DGGITQSPKYLFRKEGQNVTLSCEQNLNHDAMYWYRQDPGQGLRLIYYSQIVNDFQKGDIAEGYSVSREKKESFPLTVTSAQKNPTAFYLCASKRAYSGNTIYFGEGSWLTVV.